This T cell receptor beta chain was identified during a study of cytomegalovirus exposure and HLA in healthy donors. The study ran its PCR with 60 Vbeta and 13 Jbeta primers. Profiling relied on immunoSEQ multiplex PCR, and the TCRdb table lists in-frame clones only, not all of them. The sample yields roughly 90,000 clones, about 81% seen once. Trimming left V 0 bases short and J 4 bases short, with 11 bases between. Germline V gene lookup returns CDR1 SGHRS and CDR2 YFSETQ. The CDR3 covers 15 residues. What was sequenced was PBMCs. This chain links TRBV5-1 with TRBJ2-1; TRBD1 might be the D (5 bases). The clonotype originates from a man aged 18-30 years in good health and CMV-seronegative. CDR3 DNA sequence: TGCGCCAGCAGCTTGGATATGCAGGGTTACAATGAGCAGTTCTTC. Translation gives CASSLDMQGYNEQFF.